Given below is one T cell receptor beta chain in context. What it binds is unknown. The CDR3 is 16 amino acids. The germline CDR1 and CDR2 sequences are SGHRS and YFSETQ. Trimming cost V 4 bases and J 6 bases; bases outside gene matches: 13. This PCR relied on a set of 60 Vbeta primers and 13 Jbeta primers. In the study's own analysis: Later reanalysis found 80 million or so unique TCR beta chains, some 10 million of them shared. Libraries were prepared by immunoSEQ multiplex PCR; TCRdb keeps only in-frame clonotypes and omits some of them. V and J calls and clone size come straight from that table; D and trimming were deduced from the DNA. The top ten hold less than 15% of the sample, which has approximately 110,000 clones, roughly 76% seen once. These data belong to a study of cytomegalovirus exposure and HLA in healthy donors. General observations from the study: There were a few CMV-associated chains whose specificity for CMV antigens was confirmed in vitro.

This TCR derives from an older woman in good health and CMV-seropositive. The material sequenced was PBMCs. The chain is built from TRBV5-1 and TRBJ2-1; 7 positions match TRBD1. This chain's CDR3 is CASSQRFEGAGNEQFF. The DNA for the CDR3 is TGCGCCAGCAGCCAACGTTTTGAGGGGGCAGGCAATGAGCAGTTCTTC.